The clone carrying this TCR beta chain was observed at least ten times. Its antigen is as yet unknown. As for time point: newly diagnosed GD, antithyroid drugs for less than 3 months. From PBMCs, RNA was extracted and then used to make the TCR library. Library construction for TCR beta used iRepertoire HTBI primers and Arm-PCR of CDR3 regions. TCRdb re-analysed the multiplex PCR reads in MiXCR, keeping a single row per CDR3 protein. The top ten hold about 8.9% of the sample, which has some 490,000 distinct CDR3 sequences, around 11% seen once. The data are from a study of regulatory T cells in long-lasting Graves disease. On the study more broadly: New Graves' disease cases had less than 3 months of antithyroid drugs. General study findings and limits: Persistent Graves' patients had lower TCR diversity than newly diagnosed ones. Persistent disease favored TRBV28, TRBJ1-2 and TRBJ2-5.

Looked up from germline, CDR1 is MDHEN and CDR2 is SYDVKM. The CDR3 has 15 amino acids. V lost 3 bases to trimming and J lost 8 bases, with 16 bases between them. This sample also appeared in a second study, on T cells in Graves' hyperthyroidism and ophthalmopathy.

The chain employs TRBV28 and TRBJ1-4, with D perhaps TRBD1 (5 bases). The sequence came from a young woman with Graves disease. Sequences were derived from peripheral blood mononuclear cells (PBMCs), sampled at new diagnosis, from a patient treated with antithyroid drugs. The CDR3 region is CASSFGAGKGEKLFF. The CDR3, as DNA: TGTGCCAGCAGTTTTGGAGCAGGGAAGGGGGAAAAACTGTTTTTT.